Sequencing of this T cell receptor beta chain was carried out in a study of OX40 agonist ivuxolimab in advanced cancers. Using immunoSEQ multiplex PCR, the repertoire was profiled, and TCRdb retains in-frame clones only, with some absent. The sample carries approximately 40,000 clones, about 80% recorded once. The germline CDR1 and CDR2 sequences are MNHEY and SVGAGI. The CDR3 runs 14 residues. The clonotype originates from an adult with an advanced solid tumor such as melanoma, head and neck, liver or kidney cancer. The chain recombines TRBV6-5 with TRBJ2-5; D remains unclear. The end of the DNA is better explained by TRBJ2-7, so the J call may be wrong. The input for sequencing was CD4+ or CD8+ T cells sorted from blood, taken in a trial of the OX40 agonist ivuxolimab. In nucleotides, the CDR3 is TGTGCCAGCAGAACCCCGGACGCCACCTACGAGCAGTACTTC. It is translated as CASRTPDATYEQYF.